The clone carrying this TCR beta chain was detected many times. The antigen is undetermined. This entry comes from a study of CD8 T cells in ankylosing spondylitis. Overall study findings and caveats: Disease-linked clones reportedly showed significant enrichment in matched ankylosing spondylitis synovial fluid. Researchers report that disease-linked clones proved CD8+ and relatively rare in peripheral blood.

CDR1 is SGHRS, CDR2 YFSETQ, per germline. CDR3 length: 15 residues. V gave up 1 base and J gave up 5 bases; unmatched junction bases: 6. 5'-RACE, quantitative and with molecular barcodes, yielded the TCR beta libraries. TCRdb recomputed calls from the 5' RACE reads with MiXCR, one row per CDR3 protein. The sample lists about 130,000 distinct CDR3 sequences; 6% to 8.5% were seen once. This TCR was recovered from a female donor with ankylosing spondylitis or in good health (not recorded which). The sequenced material came from blood, either unsorted or a sorted T cell fraction (not recorded which). The J gene is TRBJ2-5, the V gene TRBV5-1, with TRBD2 identical over 9 bases. CDR3: CASSLSSGGFETQYF. CDR3 in DNA: TGCGCCAGCAGCTTGTCCAGCGGGGGGTTTGAGACCCAGTACTTC.